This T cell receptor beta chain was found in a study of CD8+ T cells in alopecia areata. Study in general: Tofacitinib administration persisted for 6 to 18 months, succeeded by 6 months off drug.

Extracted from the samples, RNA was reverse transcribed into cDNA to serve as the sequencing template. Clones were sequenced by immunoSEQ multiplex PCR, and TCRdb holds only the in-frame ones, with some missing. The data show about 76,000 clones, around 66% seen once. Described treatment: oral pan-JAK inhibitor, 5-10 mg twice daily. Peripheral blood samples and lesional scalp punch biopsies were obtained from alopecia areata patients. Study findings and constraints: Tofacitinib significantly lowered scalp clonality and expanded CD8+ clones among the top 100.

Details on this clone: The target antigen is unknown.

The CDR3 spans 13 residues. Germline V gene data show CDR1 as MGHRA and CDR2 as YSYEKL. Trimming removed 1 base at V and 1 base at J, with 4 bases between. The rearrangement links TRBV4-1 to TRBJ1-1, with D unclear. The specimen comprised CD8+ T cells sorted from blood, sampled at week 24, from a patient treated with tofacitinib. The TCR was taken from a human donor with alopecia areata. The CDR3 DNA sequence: TGCGCCAGCAGCCAAGTTCAGAACACTGAAGCTTTCTTT. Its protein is CASSQVQNTEAFF.